These 3 T cell receptor beta chains came from one sample sequenced in a study of post-analysis software for immune sequencing data. Broader study findings: TRBV segments more frequent in patients than in controls numbered a few and included TRBV5-6, TRBV5-1 and TRBV20-1.

Included in the TCR beta cDNA libraries were unique molecular identifiers. MiXCR was run by TCRdb on the PCR reads, yielding one entry per CDR3 protein. In the table there are hundreds of thousands of distinct CDR3 sequences, around 64% of which are singletons. No antigen has been assigned to these receptors. Sequencing was carried out using blood. These receptors all come from a girl aged 2-15 years with multiple sclerosis.

DNA of the CDR3: TGTGCCAGCAGCTTAAACACGGGGCGGGCAGGCGAGCAGTTCTTC. Translating it yields CASSLNTGRAGEQFF. The chain is built from TRBV7-6 and TRBJ2-1, with D perhaps matching TRBD1 or TRBD2 (5 bases each). The germline gives CDR1 SGHVS, CDR2 FNYEAQ. CDR3 length: 15 amino acids. Trimming took 2 bases from V and 10 from J, leaving 18 bases between them.

This clonotype showed up just a few times. The CDR3 protein is CASSVEGNGESEAFF. CDR3 in DNA: TGTGCCAGCAGCGTAGAGGGGAACGGGGAATCTGAAGCTTTCTTT. This chain links TRBV9 with TRBJ1-1; perhaps TRBD1 as D (5 bases). V was trimmed by 0 bases and J by 6 bases, leaving 15 bases between them. The CDR3 has 15 amino acids. CDR1 and CDR2 (germline): SGDLS, YYNGEE. Together with reference TRBV9 and TRBJ1-1, the CDR3 gives the full variable domain: DSGVTQTPKHLITATGQRVTLRCSPRSGDLSVYWYQQSLDQGLQFLIQYYNGEERAKGNILERFSAQQFPDLHSELNLSSLELGDSALYFCASSVEGNGESEAFFGQGTRLTVV.

CDR3 region: CASSLLAGSADTQYF. CDR3 DNA: TGCGCCAGCAGCTTACTAGCTGGGTCTGCGGATACGCAGTATTTT. The chain carries TRBV5-1 and TRBJ2-3, with D possibly TRBD2 on 6 matching bases. Germline V CDR1 and CDR2: SGHRS, YFSETQ. The CDR3 contains 15 residues. Trimming left V 2 bases short and J 6 bases short, with 16 bases between.